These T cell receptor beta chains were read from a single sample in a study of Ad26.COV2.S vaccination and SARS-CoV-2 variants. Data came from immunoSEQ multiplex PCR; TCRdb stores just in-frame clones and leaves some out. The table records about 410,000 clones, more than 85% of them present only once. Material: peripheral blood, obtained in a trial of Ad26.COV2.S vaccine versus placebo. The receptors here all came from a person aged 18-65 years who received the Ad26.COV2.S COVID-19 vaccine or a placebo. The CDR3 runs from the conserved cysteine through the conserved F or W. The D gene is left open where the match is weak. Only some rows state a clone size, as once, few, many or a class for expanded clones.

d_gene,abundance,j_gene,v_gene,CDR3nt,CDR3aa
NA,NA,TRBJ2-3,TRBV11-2,TGTGCCAGCAGCTTGGGATATAGCACAGATACGCAGTATTTT,CASSLGYSTDTQYF
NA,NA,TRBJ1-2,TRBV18,TGTGCCAGCTCACGGCCCGGGGTTAGATATGGCTACACCTTC,CASSRPGVRYGYTF
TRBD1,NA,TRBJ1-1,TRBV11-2,TGTGCCAGCAGCTCACCCACCGGGACAGCCTCTCTCCGGGGGACTGAAGCTTTCTTT,CASSSPTGTASLRGTEAFF
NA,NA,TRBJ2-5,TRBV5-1,TGCGCCAGCAGCTTGGGTGGGGGCGGTGTCCAAGAGACCCAGTACTTC,CASSLGGGGVQETQYF
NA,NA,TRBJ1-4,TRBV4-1,TGCGCCAGCAGCCACCCGACGGGCCGTGAGCGGGAAAAACTGTTTTTT,CASSHPTGREREKLFF
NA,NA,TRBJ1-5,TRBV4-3,TGCGCCAGCAGCCAAGATTTCAATCAGCCCCAGCATTTT,CASSQDFNQPQHF
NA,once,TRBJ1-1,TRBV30,TGTGCCTGGAGTGACCCCTGGGGGACTGAAGCTTTCTTT,CAWSDPWGTEAFF
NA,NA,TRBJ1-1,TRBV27,TGTGCCAGCAGCCCGCCTTGGGCTCCTGAAGCTTTCTTT,CASSPPWAPEAFF
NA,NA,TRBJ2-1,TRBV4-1,TGCGCCAGCAGCCAACTACAGACTAACCCGGGGAACCAGTTCTTC,CASSQLQTNPGNQFF
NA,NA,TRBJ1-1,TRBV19,TGTGCCAGTAGTATACAAGGAAACACTGAAGCTTTCTTT,CASSIQGNTEAFF
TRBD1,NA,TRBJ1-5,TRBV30,TGTGCCTGGGGGACAGGGGGCAATCAGCCCCAGCATTTT,CAWGTGGNQPQHF
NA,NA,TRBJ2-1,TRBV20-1,TGCAGTGCTAGAGCGTACAATGAGCAGTTCTTC,CSARAYNEQFF
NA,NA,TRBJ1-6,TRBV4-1,TGCGCCAGCAGCCAAGATCCGGATTCACCCCTCCACTTT,CASSQDPDSPLHF
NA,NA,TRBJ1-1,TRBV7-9,TGTGCCAGCAGCCCCCATCCAGGGATGCAAGCTTTCTTT,CASSPHPGMQAFF
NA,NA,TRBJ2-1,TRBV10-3,TGTGCCATCAGTGAGTCGAAGGTTGAGCAGTTCTTC,CAISESKVEQFF
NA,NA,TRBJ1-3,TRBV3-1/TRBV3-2,TGTGCCAGCAGCCCTGGGACTTTAAGCTCTGGAAACACCATATATTTT,CASSPGTLSSGNTIYF
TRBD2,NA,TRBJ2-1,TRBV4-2,TGTGCCAGCAGCCAAGAAGGGAGCGGGGGTTACAATGAGCAGTTCTTC,CASSQEGSGGYNEQFF
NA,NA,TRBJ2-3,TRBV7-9,TGTGCCAGCCGCAACTTAGGTTCCCGCACAGATACGCAGTATTTT,CASRNLGSRTDTQYF
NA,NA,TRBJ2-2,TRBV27,TGTGCCAGCAGCCCCCCCGGACGGAGGAACACCGGGGAGCTGTTTTTT,CASSPPGRRNTGELFF
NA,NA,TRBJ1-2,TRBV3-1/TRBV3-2,TGTGCCAGCAGCCAAGACAGACCTTTCCCAAACTATGGCTACACCTTC,CASSQDRPFPNYGYTF
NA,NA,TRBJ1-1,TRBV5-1,TGCGCCAGCAGCTTGGCCGGGTGGATGAACACTGAAGCTTTCTTT,CASSLAGWMNTEAFF
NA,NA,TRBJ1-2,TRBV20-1,TGCAGTGCTAGTGATTATTCCGGTATAAATGGCTACACCTTC,CSASDYSGINGYTF
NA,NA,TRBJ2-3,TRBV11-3,TGTGCCAGCAGCTTATCCACAGAGGGGCTAGGGACAGATACGCAGTATTTT,CASSLSTEGLGTDTQYF
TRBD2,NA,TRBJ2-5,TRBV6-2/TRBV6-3,TGTGCCAGCAGCACGAGGCTAGCGGGACAAGAGACCCAGTACTTC,CASSTRLAGQETQYF
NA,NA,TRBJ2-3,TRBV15,TGTGCCACCAGCCGGTGGGAAGATACGCAGTATTTT,CATSRWEDTQYF
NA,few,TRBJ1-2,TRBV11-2,TGTGCCAGCAGCTTAGGACACTATGGCTACACCTTC,CASSLGHYGYTF
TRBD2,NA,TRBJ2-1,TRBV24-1,TGTGCCACCAGTGGCGGGACTAGCGGGGGGGCCTGGGAGCAGTTCTTC,CATSGGTSGGAWEQFF
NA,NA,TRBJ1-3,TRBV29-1,TGCAGCGTTGACAGGGGTGGAAACACCATATATTTT,CSVDRGGNTIYF
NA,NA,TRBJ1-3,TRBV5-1,TGCGCCAGCAGCTTGGGCGGCGCTGGAAACACCATATATTTT,CASSLGGAGNTIYF
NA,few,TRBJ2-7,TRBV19,TGTGCCAGTAGTATACGCGGACAGATGCAACGCTACGAGCAGTACTTC,CASSIRGQMQRYEQYF
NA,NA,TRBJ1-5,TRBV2,TGTGCCAGCAGAGTTAAGAGCAATCAGCCCCAGCATTTT,CASRVKSNQPQHF
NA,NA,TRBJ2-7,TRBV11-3,TGTGCCAGCAGCTTAGGAGGGGCCCACGAGCAGTACTTC,CASSLGGAHEQYF
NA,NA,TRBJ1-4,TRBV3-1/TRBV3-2,TGTGCCAGCAGCCGCGACAGCACTAATGAAAAACTGTTTTTT,CASSRDSTNEKLFF
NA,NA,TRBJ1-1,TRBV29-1,TGCAGCGTTGAAGAAGGTCGGGCTTTCTTT,CSVEEGRAFF
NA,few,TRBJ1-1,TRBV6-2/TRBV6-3,TGTGCCAGCAGTTACCCTCCAGAGAACACTGAAGCTTTCTTT,CASSYPPENTEAFF
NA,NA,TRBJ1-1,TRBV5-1,TGCGCCAGCAGCCTCCGAGGGGAAAGAGGCACTGAAGCTTTCTTT,CASSLRGERGTEAFF
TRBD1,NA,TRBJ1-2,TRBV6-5,TGTGCCAGCAGTTACGAGGGGGCGGCCTATGGCTACACCTTC,CASSYEGAAYGYTF
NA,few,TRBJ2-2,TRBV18,TGTGCCAGCTCACCTCAGATTTTTGAGAACACCGGGGAGCTGTTTTTT,CASSPQIFENTGELFF
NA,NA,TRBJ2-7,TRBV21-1,TGTGCCAGCAGCACCCCGCGCGGACGGTTAAGCTCCTACGAGCAGTACTTC,CASSTPRGRLSSYEQYF
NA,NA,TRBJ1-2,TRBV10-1,TGCGCCAGCAGTGAGTCTTCAGGGGTGGCTGGCTACACCTTC,CASSESSGVAGYTF